This passage covers 10 T cell receptor beta chains from one sample sequenced in a study of diagnostic markers for celiac disease. TCRdb re-called the reads and gives one entry per CDR3 protein, without DNA. The sample table sets out about 5,600 distinct CDR3 sequences. Sequenced: either unsorted cells or a sorted T cell fraction (not recorded which). Receptors were obtained from a human donor. This table probably holds off-target reads from a library built for another chain.

Considering frequency, this clonotype is medium-sized (0.01 to 0.1%). The chain carries TRBV14 and TRBJ2-1; without DNA, the TCRdb call of TRBD2 cannot be checked. The CDR3 runs to 15 residues. CDR1 SGHDN and CDR2 FVKESK come from the germline V gene. The CDR3 protein is CASSHLTSGYNEQFF.

This clonotype is labeled large based on frequency. The chain combines TRBV12-3 or TRBV12-4 with TRBJ2-1; no DNA is available, so the TRBD2 call from TCRdb remains unchecked. This CDR3 has 16 amino acids. The CDR3 is CASSPLVSGRASEQFF.

This chain joins TRBV20-1 and TRBJ2-7; TCRdb's D gene call, TRBD1, goes unchecked for lack of DNA. The V gene's germline CDR1 is DFQATT and CDR2 SNEGSKA (reference sequence). The CDR3 consists of 13 residues. The chain's CDR3 is CSASGQGDYEQYF.

The chain employs TRBV7-8 and TRBJ1-6. The V gene's germline CDR1 is SGHVS and CDR2 FQNEAQ. The CDR3 loop spans 15 amino acids. CDR3 loop: CASSLQQNYNSPLHF. Based on the CDR3 plus reference TRBV7-8 and TRBJ1-6, the full variable domain is GAGVSQSPRYKVAKRGQDVALRCDPISGHVSLFWYQQALGQGPEFLTYFQNEAQLDKSGLPSDRFFAERPEGSVSTLKIQRTQQEDSAVYLCASSLQQNYNSPLHFGNGTRLTVT.

In terms of frequency, this clonotype is medium-sized. V gene TRBV6-2 or TRBV6-3 combines with J gene TRBJ2-2; the TRBD2 assignment by TCRdb is unverifiable without DNA. Looked up from germline, CDR1 is MNHEY and CDR2 is SVGEGT. The CDR3 covers 16 residues. The CDR3 loop reads CATGTPGLAAVGELFF.

This clonotype shows up as medium-sized by frequency. V and J are TRBV7-6 and TRBJ1-2; the D call of TRBD1 rests on TCRdb alone, since no DNA is present to check it. CDR3 size: 14 residues. Germline-derived CDR1 and CDR2 are SGHVS and FNYEAQ. The CDR3 here is CASSLQGQDQGYTF. Supplemented by reference TRBV7-6 and TRBJ1-2, the full variable domain reads GAGVSQSPRYKVTKRGQDVALRCDPISGHVSLYWYRQALGQGPEFLTYFNYEAQQDKSGLPNDRFSAERPEGSISTLTIQRTEQRDSAMYRCASSLQGQDQGYTFGSGTRLTVV.

By frequency, this clonotype registers medium-sized. The rearrangement joins TRBV6-1 to TRBJ2-1; no DNA is available, so the TRBD2 call from TCRdb remains unchecked. This CDR3 comprises 16 residues. In germline, CDR1 is MNHNS, CDR2 SASEGT. CDR3 protein: CASSGFLAGGTDEQFF.

CDR3: CASSSVHRGDTGELFF. The chain recombines TRBV5-4 with TRBJ2-2; the TRBD1 assignment by TCRdb is unverifiable without DNA. The CDR3 loop spans 16 amino acids. Germline loops: CDR1 SGHNT, CDR2 YYREEE (reference sequence). Full variable domain (missing parts from reference TRBV5-4 and TRBJ2-2): ETGVTQSPTHLIKTRGQQVTLRCSSQSGHNTVSWYQQALGQGPQFIFQYYREEENGRGNFPPRFSGLQFPNYSSELNVNALELDDSALYLCASSSVHRGDTGELFFGEGSRLTVL.

V and J are TRBV2 and TRBJ2-1; the TRBD1 assignment by TCRdb is unverifiable without DNA. The germline V gene encodes CDR1 SNHLY and CDR2 FYNNEI. The CDR3 has 13 amino acids. The CDR3: CASSEQPGNEQFF.

The chain has TRBV20-1 and TRBJ1-5; TCRdb's D call, TRBD1, is unchecked because there is no DNA. From germline, CDR1 is DFQATT and CDR2 SNEGSKA (reference sequence). The CDR3 loop spans 13 amino acids. The CDR3 region is CSASGTFNQPQHF.